The text below deals with one T cell receptor beta chain. Its antigen remains unidentified. The data derive from a study of identical twins. The germline CDR1 and CDR2 sequences are DFQATT and SNEGSKA (reference sequence). The J segment lost 4 bases and the V segment lost 2 bases, leaving 11 bases of the junction unmatched. The CDR3 is 16 amino acids. Whole-study results and caveats: Insertions ran lower in abundant cord blood beta clonotypes, though not in memory repertoires.

TCRdb re-called the 5' RACE reads through MiXCR, storing one row per CDR3 protein. Of some 1,700,000 distinct CDR3 sequences listed, about 32% were seen once; the top ten hold about 0.25%. The origin of this receptor is a newborn girl in good health. Material: cord blood. The chain carries TRBV20-1 and TRBJ1-2; TRBD1 aligns across 9 bases. CDR3 sequence: CSARKPPGQGIYGYTF. CDR3 in DNA: TGCAGTGCTAGAAAACCCCCGGGACAGGGAATCTATGGCTACACCTTC.